The 5 T cell receptor beta chains reported below all come from one sample, sequenced in a study of T cells in narcolepsy. The method was immunoSEQ multiplex PCR; TCRdb's version includes in-frame clones alone and lacks a portion of them. The repertoire includes tens of thousands of clones, approximately 85% of them detected once, and about 1.6% sits in the top ten. Sequencing was done on a sample of CD45RA- memory CD4+ T cells from PBMCs. All receptors come from a human donor with narcolepsy.

The chain recombines TRBV7-2 with TRBJ1-6, with D maybe TRBD1 (5 bases). V was clipped by 2 bases and J by 10 bases, with 12 bases between them. Looked up from germline, CDR1 is SGHTA and CDR2 is FQGNSA. The CDR3 length is 14 residues. The CDR3 reads CASSLRGVGSPLHF. The DNA for the CDR3 is TGTGCCAGCAGCTTACGAGGGGTAGGGTCACCCCTCCACTTT.

DNA of the CDR3: TGTGCCAGCAGCCCGGAGGGGGAGAGGACTGAAGCTTTCTTT. This gives the protein CASSPEGERTEAFF. The chain joins TRBV7-9 to TRBJ1-1, with D perhaps matching TRBD1 (6 bases). The V gene's germline CDR1 is SEHNR and CDR2 FQNEAQ (reference sequence). Between the trimmed V and J ends, which lost 5 bases and 5 bases, there was a span of 15 bases. This CDR3 has 14 amino acids. Supplemented by reference TRBV7-9 and TRBJ1-1, the full variable domain reads DTGVSQNPRHKITKRGQNVTFRCDPISEHNRLYWYRQTLGQGPEFLTYFQNEAQLEKSRLLSDRFSAERPKGSFSTLEIQRTEQGDSAMYLCASSPEGERTEAFFGQGTRLTVV.

The rearrangement links TRBV9 to TRBJ1-4, with a possible D match to TRBD1 (5 bases). V dropped 0 bases and J dropped 4 bases, with 10 bases sitting between them. The CDR3 is 15 residues long. Per the germline V gene, CDR1 is SGDLS and CDR2 is YYNGEE. The CDR3 here is CASSVGGTNNEKLFF. DNA of the CDR3: TGTGCCAGCAGCGTAGGAGGGACCAATAATGAAAAACTGTTTTTT.

V usage is TRBV18 and J usage is TRBJ2-7; D assignment may be TRBD1 or TRBD2 (5 bases each). V was pared by 4 bases and J by 3 bases, with 10 bases between. The CDR3 spans 13 residues. Per the germline V gene, CDR1 is KGHSH and CDR2 is LQKENI. The CDR3, as DNA: TGTGCCAGCTCACGAGAGGGGATCTACGAGCAGTACTTC. Translation gives CASSREGIYEQYF.

CDR3 loop: CASSPGQARGEKLFF. CDR3 DNA sequence: TGTGCCAGCAGCCCGGGACAGGCCCGGGGGGAAAAACTGTTTTTT. J is TRBJ1-4 and V is TRBV7-3; 8 bases align to TRBD1. J was trimmed by 8 bases and V by 5 bases; bases with no gene match: 10. The CDR3 sequence is 15 residues long. Germline values: CDR1 SGHTA, CDR2 FQGTGA.